Shown below are 20 T cell receptor beta chains from a single sample sequenced in a study of OX40 agonist ivuxolimab in advanced cancers. The repertoire was sequenced with immunoSEQ multiplex PCR; TCRdb's copy has only in-frame clones and lacks some. The sample shows approximately 81,000 clones, 88% of them seen only once. Sequenced material: CD4+ or CD8+ T cells sorted from blood, taken in a trial of the OX40 agonist ivuxolimab. The source of these receptors is an adult with an advanced solid tumor such as melanoma, head and neck, liver or kidney cancer.

The V call is TRBV11-2, the J call TRBJ1-4; 8 bases map to TRBD1. V shed 6 bases, J shed 8 bases, and the junction held 11 bases outside the gene matches. The CDR3 is 15 residues long. The germline CDR1 and CDR2 sequences are SGHAT and FQNNGV. CDR3 amino acids: CASSLPGQGREKLFF. CDR3 DNA sequence: TGTGCCAGCAGTCTCCCCGGACAGGGCCGGGAAAAACTGTTTTTT.

The V and J genes are TRBV10-3 and TRBJ2-7; D perhaps matches TRBD2 (7 bases). CDR3 length: 17 residues. Germline V gene lookup returns CDR1 ENHRY and CDR2 SYGVKD. V shed 10 bases and J shed 0 bases, with 25 bases lying between them. The CDR3 sequence: CATEGGNAPESSYEQYF. In DNA form, the CDR3 reads TGTGCCACCGAGGGGGGGAATGCGCCTGAAAGCTCCTACGAGCAGTACTTC.

Only a few counts were recorded for this clone. The chain uses TRBV19 and TRBJ1-5, with 7 bases lining up with TRBD1. The CDR3 is 14 amino acids. CDR1 is LNHDA, CDR2 SQIVND, per germline (reference sequence). J gave up 7 bases and V 7 bases, and 10 bases lay outside the gene matches. Here the CDR3 reads CASMAGQREQPQHF. In nucleotides, the CDR3 is TGTGCCAGTATGGCGGGACAGAGAGAGCAGCCCCAGCATTTT. Using reference TRBV19 and TRBJ1-5 for the parts outside the CDR3, the full variable domain is DGGITQSPKYLFRKEGQNVTLSCEQNLNHDAMYWYRQDPGQGLRLIYYSQIVNDFQKGDIAEGYSVSREKKESFPLTVTSAQKNPTAFYLCASMAGQREQPQHFGDGTRLSIL.

The chain recombines TRBV2 with TRBJ2-3; D tentatively reads TRBD1 or TRBD2 (5 bases each). The length of the CDR3 is 14 residues. Between the trimmed V and J ends, which lost 8 bases and 3 bases, there was a span of 15 bases. Germline V gene lookup returns CDR1 SNHLY and CDR2 FYNNEI. The CDR3 bases are TGTGCCAGCGGTTCGGGTGGGGGAACAGATACGCAGTATTTT. This encodes CASGSGGGTDTQYF.

The chain joins TRBV4-2 to TRBJ1-2, with 7 bases aligning to TRBD1. The CDR3 is 16 residues long. Germline CDR1 LGHNA, CDR2 YNFKEQ. J gave up 4 bases and V 1 base, and 9 bases lay outside the gene matches. The CDR3 sequence is CASSQVGTALTYGYTF. As DNA, the CDR3 is TGTGCCAGCAGCCAAGTGGGGACAGCCTTAACCTATGGCTACACCTTC.

The chain has TRBV20-1 and TRBJ2-3, with no clear D. Deletions cut 5 bases from V and 5 bases from J, with 8 bases between. Germline V lookup: CDR1 DFQATT, CDR2 SNEGSKA (reference sequence). CDR3 size: 11 residues. The CDR3 spells CSARLVDTQYF. The DNA of the CDR3 is TGCAGTGCTCGATTGGTAGATACGCAGTATTTT.

This chain uses TRBV18 with TRBJ1-1; D is perhaps TRBD1 (6 bases). The CDR3 extends over 14 amino acids. Germline V lookup: CDR1 KGHSH, CDR2 LQKENI. V gave up 3 bases and J gave up 6 bases, with 14 bases separating them. The CDR3 is CASSPDWGAAEAFF. For the CDR3, the DNA is TGTGCCAGCTCACCCGATTGGGGGGCCGCTGAAGCTTTCTTT.

CDR3: CASSPSRTGGTGELFF. In DNA form, the CDR3 reads TGTGCCAGCAGCCCCTCGCGGACAGGGGGCACCGGGGAGCTGTTTTTT. This chain joins TRBV2 and TRBJ2-2, with 10 bases that match TRBD1. This CDR3 has 16 amino acids. The junction had 8 bases not matched to a gene; V was cut back by 6 bases and J by 4 bases. Germline V gene sequence: CDR1 SNHLY, CDR2 FYNNEI.

The CDR3 spells CAISSLGGELFF. CDR3 DNA: TGTGCCATCAGCTCCTTAGGCGGGGAGCTGTTTTTT. This rearrangement joins TRBV10-3 to TRBJ2-2; no definite D call. Trimming left V 6 bases short and J 7 bases short, with 9 bases between. This CDR3 is built from 12 residues. Germline CDR1 and CDR2: ENHRY and SYGVKD.

The table lists this clone with a count of one. This chain uses TRBV9 with TRBJ1-4, with 7 nucleotides matching TRBD1. Trimming took 1 base from V and 4 from J; bases not matched to a gene: 16. The V gene's germline CDR1 is SGDLS and CDR2 YYNGEE. This CDR3 has 19 residues. CDR3 sequence reads: CASSVMSPTGQANNEKLFF. The CDR3 DNA sequence: TGTGCCAGCAGCGTAATGAGTCCGACCGGACAGGCCAATAATGAAAAACTGTTTTTT.

This chain links TRBV7-3 with TRBJ2-5; perhaps TRBD2 as D (7 bases). The CDR3 length is 13 residues. The germline CDR1 and CDR2 sequences are SGHTA and FQGTGA. V was shortened by 3 bases and J by 5 bases, with 10 bases between the two germline ends. The CDR3 DNA is TGTGCCAGCAGCTTCAGGGGAGGGGAGACCCAGTACTTC. Translating it yields CASSFRGGETQYF.

This chain joins TRBV5-6 and TRBJ1-2; TRBD1 might be the D (5 bases). The CDR3 totals 13 residues. CDR1 SGHDT and CDR2 YYEEEE come from the germline V gene. Trimming took 1 base from V and 8 from J, leaving 12 bases between them. In DNA form, the CDR3 reads TGTGCCAGCAGCTTGAGGAGTCGGGACGGCTACACCTTC. Translated: CASSLRSRDGYTF.

This rearrangement joins TRBV11-2 to TRBJ1-2; D uncertain. The CDR3 extends over 16 amino acids. Germline CDR1 is SGHAT and CDR2 is FQNNGV. V lost 5 bases, J lost 3 bases, and 19 bases lay in between. Here the CDR3 DNA reads TGTGCCAGCAGCCCACTCACGGGCCCTCGCTACTATGGCTACACCTTC. Translating it yields CASSPLTGPRYYGYTF.

V is TRBV21-1 and J is TRBJ1-5. TRBV21-1 is marked as a pseudogene. This CDR3 has 15 residues. In DNA form, the CDR3 reads TGTGCCAGCAGCCAAGCGGGGGGGAGCAATCAGCCCCAGCATTTT. Translating it yields CASSQAGGSNQPQHF.

The CDR3 sequence is CASSTLDVYEAFF. The CDR3 DNA reads as TGTGCCAGCAGCACCTTGGACGTTTATGAAGCTTTCTTT. This sequence joins TRBV7-2 and TRBJ1-1; no definite D call. This CDR3 spans 13 amino acids. With 5 bases removed from V and 7 bases from J, the gap between germline ends came to 14 bases. Germline V gene lookup returns CDR1 SGHTA and CDR2 FQGNSA.

V and J are TRBV7-2 and TRBJ2-5, with TRBD2 identical over 8 bases. Germline CDR1 is SGHTA and CDR2 is FQGNSA. J was trimmed by 5 bases and V by 5 bases; bases with no gene match: 13. This CDR3 is 16 amino acids long. CDR3 in amino acids: CASSPRTSRGGETQYF. The CDR3 DNA follows: TGTGCCAGCAGCCCCCGGACTAGCCGGGGGGGGGAGACCCAGTACTTC.

The chain combines TRBV9 with TRBJ1-5, with 9 bases matching TRBD1. Per the germline V gene, CDR1 is SGDLS and CDR2 is YYNGEE. The CDR3 sequence is 14 residues long. Losses at the gene ends were 4 bases for V and 6 bases for J; bases not matched to a gene: 5. Written as DNA, the CDR3 is TGTGCCAGCAGCCTTGGACAGGGGAGTCAGCCCCAGCATTTT. Encoded protein: CASSLGQGSQPQHF.

CDR3 bases: TGTGCCAGCAGCTTAGATCCGGGGGCGGCTGAAGCTTTCTTT. It codes for CASSLDPGAAEAFF. The chain links TRBV11-2 to TRBJ1-1; tentative D call: TRBD1 (6 bases). This CDR3 is built from 14 residues. In germline, CDR1 is SGHAT, CDR2 FQNNGV. The germline V and J ends were trimmed by 0 bases and 6 bases, with 11 bases remaining between them.

The chain links TRBV18 to TRBJ1-5, with 8 bases lining up with TRBD1. The CDR3 has 17 residues. The junction had 6 bases not matched to a gene; V was cut back by 2 bases and J by 0 bases. The germline CDR1 and CDR2 sequences are KGHSH and LQKENI. CDR3 amino acids: CASSPTGGPYSNQPQHF. The DNA of the CDR3 is TGTGCCAGCTCACCAACAGGGGGGCCTTATAGCAATCAGCCCCAGCATTTT.

The V gene is TRBV28, the J gene TRBJ2-7; D unclear. Germline lookup yields CDR1 MDHEN and CDR2 SYDVKM. The CDR3 length is 13 residues. Trimming left V 3 bases short and J 5 bases short, with 11 bases between. CDR3 protein: CASSFGPVDEQYF. CDR3 nucleotide sequence: TGTGCCAGCAGTTTCGGGCCAGTGGACGAGCAGTACTTC.